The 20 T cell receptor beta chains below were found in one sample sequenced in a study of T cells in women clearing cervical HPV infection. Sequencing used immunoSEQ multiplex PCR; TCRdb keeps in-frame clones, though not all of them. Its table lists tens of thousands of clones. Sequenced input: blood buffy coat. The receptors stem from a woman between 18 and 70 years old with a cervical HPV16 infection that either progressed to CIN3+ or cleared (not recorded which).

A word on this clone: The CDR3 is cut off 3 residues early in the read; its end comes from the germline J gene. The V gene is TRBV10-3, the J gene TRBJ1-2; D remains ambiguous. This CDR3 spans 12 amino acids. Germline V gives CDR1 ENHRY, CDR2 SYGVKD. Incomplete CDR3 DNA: TGTGCCATCGAGCTAGGTTCCCGAGGC. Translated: CAIELGSRG. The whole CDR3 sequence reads CAIELGSRGYTF.

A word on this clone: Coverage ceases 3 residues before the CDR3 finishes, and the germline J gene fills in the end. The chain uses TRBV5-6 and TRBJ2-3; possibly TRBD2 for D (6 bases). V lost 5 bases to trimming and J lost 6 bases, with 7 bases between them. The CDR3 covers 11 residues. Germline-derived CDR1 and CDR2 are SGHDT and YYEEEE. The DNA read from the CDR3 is TGTGCCAGCAGTCGGGGGGATACG. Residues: CASSRGDT. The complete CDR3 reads CASSRGDTQYF.

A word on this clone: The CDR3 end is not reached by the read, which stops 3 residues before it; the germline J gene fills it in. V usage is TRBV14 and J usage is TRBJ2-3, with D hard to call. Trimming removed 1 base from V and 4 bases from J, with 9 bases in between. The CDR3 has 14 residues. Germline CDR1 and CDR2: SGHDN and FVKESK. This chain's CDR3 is CASSQAPPPDTQYF. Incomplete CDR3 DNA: TGTGCCAGCAGCCAAGCTCCCCCCCCAGATACG.

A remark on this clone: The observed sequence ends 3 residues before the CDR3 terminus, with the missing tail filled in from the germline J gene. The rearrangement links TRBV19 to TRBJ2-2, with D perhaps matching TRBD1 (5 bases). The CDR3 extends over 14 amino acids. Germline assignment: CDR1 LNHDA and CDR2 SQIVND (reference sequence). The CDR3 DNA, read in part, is TGTGCCAGTAGATTCAGGGCTGGGGCCAACGTG. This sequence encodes CASRFRAGANV. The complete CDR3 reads CASRFRAGANVLFF. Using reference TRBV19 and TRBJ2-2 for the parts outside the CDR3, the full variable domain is DGGITQSPKYLFRKEGQNVTLSCEQNLNHDAMYWYRQDPGQGLRLIYYSQIVNDFQKGDIAEGYSVSREKKESFPLTVTSAQKNPTAFYLCASRFRAGANVLFFGEGSRLTVL.

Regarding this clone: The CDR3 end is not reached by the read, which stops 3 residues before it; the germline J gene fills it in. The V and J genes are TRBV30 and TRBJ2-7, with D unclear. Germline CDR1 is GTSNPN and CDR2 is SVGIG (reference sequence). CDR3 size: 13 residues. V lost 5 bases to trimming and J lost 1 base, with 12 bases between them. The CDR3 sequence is CAWSKTPSYEQYF. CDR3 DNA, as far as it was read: TGTGCCTGGTCGAAGACTCCATCCTACGAG.

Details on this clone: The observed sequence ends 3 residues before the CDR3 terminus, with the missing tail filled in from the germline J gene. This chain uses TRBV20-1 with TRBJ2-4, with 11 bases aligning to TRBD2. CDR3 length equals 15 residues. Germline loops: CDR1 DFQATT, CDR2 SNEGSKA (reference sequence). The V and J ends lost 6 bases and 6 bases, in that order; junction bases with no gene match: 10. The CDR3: CSATGTSGRRNIQYF. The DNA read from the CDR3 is TGCAGTGCCACCGGGACTAGCGGACGGCGAAACATT.

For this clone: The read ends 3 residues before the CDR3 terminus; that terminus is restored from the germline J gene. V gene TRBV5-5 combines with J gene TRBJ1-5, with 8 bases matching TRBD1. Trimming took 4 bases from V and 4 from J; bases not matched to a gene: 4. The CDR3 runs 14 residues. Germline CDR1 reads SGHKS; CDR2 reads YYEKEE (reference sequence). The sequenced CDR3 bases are TGTGCCAGCAGCAGGACAGGGTCAAATCAGCCC. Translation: CASSRTGSNQP. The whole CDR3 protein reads CASSRTGSNQPQHF.

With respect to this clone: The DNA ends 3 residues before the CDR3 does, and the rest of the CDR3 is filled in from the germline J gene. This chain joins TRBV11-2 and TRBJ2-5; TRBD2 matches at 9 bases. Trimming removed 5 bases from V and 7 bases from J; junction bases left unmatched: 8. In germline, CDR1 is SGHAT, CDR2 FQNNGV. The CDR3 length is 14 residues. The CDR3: CASSPISGSGTQYF. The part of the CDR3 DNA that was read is TGTGCCAGCAGCCCCATTAGCGGGAGTGGGACC.

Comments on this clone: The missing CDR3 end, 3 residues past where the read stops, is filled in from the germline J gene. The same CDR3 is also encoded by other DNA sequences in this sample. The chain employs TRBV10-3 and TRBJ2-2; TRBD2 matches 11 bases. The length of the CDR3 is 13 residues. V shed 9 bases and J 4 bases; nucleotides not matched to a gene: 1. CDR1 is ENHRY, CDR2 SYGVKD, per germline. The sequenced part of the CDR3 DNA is TGTGCCATTACTAGCGGGAGCACCGGGGAG. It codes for CAITSGSTGE. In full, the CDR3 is CAITSGSTGELFF.

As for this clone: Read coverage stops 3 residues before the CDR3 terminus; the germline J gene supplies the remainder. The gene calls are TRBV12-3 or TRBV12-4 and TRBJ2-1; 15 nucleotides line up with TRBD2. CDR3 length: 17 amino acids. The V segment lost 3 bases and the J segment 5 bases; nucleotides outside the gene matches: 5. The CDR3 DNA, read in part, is TGTGCCAGCAGTTTCTGGGGACTAGCGGGGGGAAACAATGAG. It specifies CASSFWGLAGGNNE. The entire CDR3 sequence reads CASSFWGLAGGNNEQFF.

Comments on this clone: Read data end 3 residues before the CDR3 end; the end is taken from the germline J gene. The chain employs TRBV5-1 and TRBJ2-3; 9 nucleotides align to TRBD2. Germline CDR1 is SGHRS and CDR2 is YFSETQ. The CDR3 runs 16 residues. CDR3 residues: CASSRRGGGGDETQYF. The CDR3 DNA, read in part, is TGCGCCAGCAGCCGGCGGGGCGGGGGGGGCGATGAGACG.

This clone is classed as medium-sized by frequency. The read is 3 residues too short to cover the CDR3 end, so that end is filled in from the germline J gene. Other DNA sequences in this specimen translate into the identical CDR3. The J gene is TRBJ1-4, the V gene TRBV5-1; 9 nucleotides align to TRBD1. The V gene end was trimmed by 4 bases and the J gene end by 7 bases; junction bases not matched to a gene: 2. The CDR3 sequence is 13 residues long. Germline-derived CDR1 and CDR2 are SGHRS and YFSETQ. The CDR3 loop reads CASSGTGSEKLFF. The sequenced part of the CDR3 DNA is TGCGCCAGCAGCGGGACAGGGAGTGAAAAA.

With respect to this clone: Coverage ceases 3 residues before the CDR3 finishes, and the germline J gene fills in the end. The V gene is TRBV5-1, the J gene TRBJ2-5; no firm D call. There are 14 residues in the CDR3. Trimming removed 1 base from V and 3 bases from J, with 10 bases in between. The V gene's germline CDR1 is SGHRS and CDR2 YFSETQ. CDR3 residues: CASSLWLRKETQYF. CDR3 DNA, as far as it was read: TGCGCCAGCAGCTTGTGGTTGCGGAAAGAGACC.

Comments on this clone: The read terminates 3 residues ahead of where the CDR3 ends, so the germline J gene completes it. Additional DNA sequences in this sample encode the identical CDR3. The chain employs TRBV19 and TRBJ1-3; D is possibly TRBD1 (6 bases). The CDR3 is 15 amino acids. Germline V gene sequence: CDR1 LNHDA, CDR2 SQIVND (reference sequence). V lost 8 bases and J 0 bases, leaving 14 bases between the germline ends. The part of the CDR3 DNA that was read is TGTGCCAGTTTGACAGGCCTGTCCTCTGGAAACACC. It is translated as CASLTGLSSGNT. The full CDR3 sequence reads CASLTGLSSGNTIYF.

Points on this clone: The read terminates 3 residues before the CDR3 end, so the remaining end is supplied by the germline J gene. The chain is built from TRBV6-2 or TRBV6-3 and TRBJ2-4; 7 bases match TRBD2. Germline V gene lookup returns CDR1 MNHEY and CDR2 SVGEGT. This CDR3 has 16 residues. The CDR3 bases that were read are TGTGCCAGCAGTTACGCCGACAGTTGGAGGGACTATGGT. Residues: CASSYADSWRDYG. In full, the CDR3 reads CASSYADSWRDYGQYF.

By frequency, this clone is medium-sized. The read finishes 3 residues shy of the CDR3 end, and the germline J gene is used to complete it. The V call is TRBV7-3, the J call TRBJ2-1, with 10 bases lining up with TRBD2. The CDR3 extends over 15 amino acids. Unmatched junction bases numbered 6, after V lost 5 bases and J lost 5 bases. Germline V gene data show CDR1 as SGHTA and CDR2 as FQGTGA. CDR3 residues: CASSTTSGINNEQFF. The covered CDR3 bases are TGTGCCAGCAGCACAACTAGCGGGATAAACAATGAG.

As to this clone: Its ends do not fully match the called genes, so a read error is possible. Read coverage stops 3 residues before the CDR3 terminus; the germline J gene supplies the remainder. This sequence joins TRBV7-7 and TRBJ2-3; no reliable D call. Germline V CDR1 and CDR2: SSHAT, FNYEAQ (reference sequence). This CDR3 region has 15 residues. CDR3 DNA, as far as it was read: TGTGCTAGCAGCTTAGCCCCCTCAGGTCAAGAGACG. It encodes CASSLAPSGQET. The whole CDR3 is CASSLAPSGQETQYF. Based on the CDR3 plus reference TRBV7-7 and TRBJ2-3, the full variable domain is GAGVSQSPRYKVTKRGQDVTLRCDPISSHATLYWYQQALGQGPEFLTYFNYEAQPDKSGLPSDRFSAERPEGSISTLTIQRTEQRDSAMYRCASSLAPSGQETQYFGPGTRLTVL.

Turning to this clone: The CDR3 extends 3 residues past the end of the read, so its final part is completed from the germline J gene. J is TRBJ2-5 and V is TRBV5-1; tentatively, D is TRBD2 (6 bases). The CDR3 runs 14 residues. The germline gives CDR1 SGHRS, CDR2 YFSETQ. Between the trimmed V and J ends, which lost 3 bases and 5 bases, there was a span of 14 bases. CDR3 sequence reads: CASSSRGSGETQYF. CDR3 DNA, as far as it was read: TGCGCCAGCAGCTCGCGTGGGAGCGGGGAGACC. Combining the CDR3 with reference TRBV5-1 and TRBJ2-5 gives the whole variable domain KAGVTQTPRYLIKTRGQQVTLSCSPISGHRSVSWYQQTPGQGLQFLFEYFSETQRNKGNFPGRFSGRQFSNSRSEMNVSTLELGDSALYLCASSSRGSGETQYFGPGTRLLVL.

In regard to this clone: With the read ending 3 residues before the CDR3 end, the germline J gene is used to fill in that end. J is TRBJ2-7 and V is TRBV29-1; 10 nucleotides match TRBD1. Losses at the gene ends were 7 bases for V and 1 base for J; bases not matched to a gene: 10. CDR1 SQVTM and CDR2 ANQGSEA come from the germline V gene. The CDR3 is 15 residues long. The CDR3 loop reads CSAPFRDRGSYEQYF. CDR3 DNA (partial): TGCAGCGCACCTTTCCGGGACAGGGGTTCCTACGAG.

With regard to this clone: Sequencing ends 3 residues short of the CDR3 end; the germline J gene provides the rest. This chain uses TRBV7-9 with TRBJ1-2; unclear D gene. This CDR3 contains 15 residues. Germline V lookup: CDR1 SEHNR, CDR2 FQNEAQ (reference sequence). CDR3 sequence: CASSPNTRSNNEYTF. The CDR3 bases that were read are TGTGCCAGCAGCCCAAACACCAGGTCCAACAATGAA.